This paragraph covers one T cell receptor beta chain sequence. What it binds is not known. The sample belongs to a study of graft-versus-host responses after intestinal transplantation. At the level of the study: Recipients received multivisceral, liver-intestinal, or isolated intestinal transplants. Anti-thymocyte globulin induction preceded 2 to 4 years of tacrolimus and steroid maintenance in all recipients. Whole-study results and caveats: Recipient marrow contained GvH clones, some of which appeared first in ileum or blood. Association was observed between peak circulating GvH clone levels and early post-transplant HvG declines.

This CDR3 is built from 15 residues. CDR1 and CDR2 (germline): MNHEY, SMNVEV (reference sequence). Trimming cost V 2 bases and J 8 bases, with 13 bases left between them. This table comes from immunoSEQ multiplex PCR, and its TCRdb copy is limited to in-frame clones, with some not included. The sample yields approximately 20,000 clones, approximately 89% seen once. Sequencing used PBMCs, obtained about 69 days after intestinal transplantation. V is TRBV27 and J is TRBJ1-6; D perhaps matches TRBD1 (5 bases). This TCR came from a human patient who received an intestinal transplant, so some T cells may come from the graft donor. CDR3: CASSLLRDADSPLHF. In DNA form, the CDR3 reads TGTGCCAGCAGTTTACTGAGGGACGCGGATTCACCCCTCCACTTT.